The T cell receptor (beta chain) under discussion was sequenced for a study of Graves' ophthalmopathy and Graves' hyperthyroidism. About the study: No progression to ophthalmopathy over 18 months defined stable hyperthyroidism. Study observations and caveats: The majority of expanded thyroid clonotypes above 0.001 frequency also occurred in blood. The model forecast ophthalmopathy progression, reaching over 70% sensitivity and roughly 72% specificity.

CDR3 regions of TCR beta were amplified from RNA transcripts. Following a first-round RT-PCR that used HTBI primers, a second-round multiplex PCR was carried out. Using its own MiXCR run on the multiplex PCR reads, TCRdb lists one record per CDR3 protein. The repertoire has about 1.1 million distinct CDR3 sequences, about 36% of them found once; the top ten carry approximately 12%. This CDR3 is 14 amino acids long. The germline V and J ends were trimmed by 4 bases and 5 bases, with 15 bases remaining between them. From germline, CDR1 is SGHDN and CDR2 FVKESK. This clonotype was seen many times. Its specificity is unknown. No donor had other autoimmune disease, uncontrolled infection, pregnancy or lactation.

V and J are TRBV14 and TRBJ2-7; D gene uncertain. The source is an adult man with Graves' hyperthyroidism. What was sequenced was peripheral blood or thyroid tissue (not recorded which). DNA for the CDR3: TGTGCCAGCAGCCGTAGTAGTGGGTACAACGAGCAGTACTTC. It translates to CASSRSSGYNEQYF.